This record looks at one T cell receptor (beta chain) sequence and its context. The antigen is unknown. The CDR3 has 15 residues. V lost 1 base and J lost 5; bases outside the gene matches: 7. Germline CDR1 and CDR2: LGHNA and YNFKEQ. This entry is derived from a study of T cell repertoires in cytomegalovirus infection. Study summary: Matching HLA type, along with CMV infection, was indicated by public TCR beta signatures. Study results and limitations: Adding up the frequency of public TCR beta families identified people who carried CMV plus the relevant HLA. What dominated the ex vivo response were HLA-C-restricted CMV-specific TCR beta clonotypes.

TCRdb re-called the reads with MiXCR, one entry per CDR3 protein. The sample lists 680,000 or so distinct CDR3 sequences, around 31% seen once, with 15% to 20% in the top ten. The sample was cultured PBMCs, taken from culture after CMV antigen stimulation. The sequence was obtained from a human donor in good health (CMV status not recorded). Some clones in this sample may be carry-over from other donors' samples. The genes are TRBV4-2 and TRBJ1-1, with 7 bases fitting TRBD1. The CDR3 bases are TGTGCCAGCAGCCAAGTGAGGCAGGGGGGGACTGAAGCTTTCTTT. It is translated as CASSQVRQGGTEAFF.